This TCR beta chain stems from a study of Tregs in tolerant kidney transplant recipients. Study-level findings and limits: Validation in larger populations is needed because few patients were studied. No direct test of biological reproducibility was done here.

Generated by immunoSEQ multiplex PCR, the TCRdb table keeps only in-frame clones and is missing some. The table records about 59,000 clones, more than 70% of them present only once. CDR1 and CDR2 (germline): SEHNR, FQNEAQ (reference sequence). Trimming left V 6 bases short and J 7 bases short, with 21 bases between. The CDR3 length is 15 residues. Remarks on this clone: Its target is unknown.

CD4+CD25+CD127- Tregs, CD4+CD25- non-Tregs, CD4 and CD8 cells were sorted. The source material was CD4+ T cells from blood. The clonotype comes from a human donor in good health. The chain uses TRBV7-9 and TRBJ1-2; a weak D match, TRBD1 (6 bases). CDR3 coding DNA: TGTGCCAGCAGTTACTCAGGGGTAGAAGGGACTGGCTACACCTTC. Translation: CASSYSGVEGTGYTF.